This TCR beta chain was obtained from a study of blood T cell repertoires in COVID-19. Per germline, CDR1 MDHEN and CDR2 SYDVKM. The V and J ends lost 5 bases and 0 bases, in that order; junction bases with no gene match: 19. The CDR3 totals 20 residues. Here immunoSEQ multiplex PCR was the method, and the copy in TCRdb shows in-frame clones only, minus some. The sample holds 360,000 or so clones, around 90% seen once. The clonotype comes from a man between 18 and 35 years old with active or convalescent COVID-19. The sequenced sample consisted of peripheral blood. This chain uses TRBV28 with TRBJ2-3; the match to TRBD2 covers 8 bases. The CDR3 is CASSPILEREPPPSTDTQYF. The CDR3 bases are TGTGCCAGCAGTCCCATCCTTGAGCGGGAGCCCCCTCCTAGCACAGATACGCAGTATTTT.